This is a list of T cell receptor beta chains from one sample in a study of OX40 agonist ivuxolimab in advanced cancers. Sequencing used immunoSEQ multiplex PCR; TCRdb keeps in-frame clones, though not all of them. The data hold over 75,000 clones, with 80% to 95% observed a single time. The sequencing here drew on CD4+ or CD8+ T cells sorted from blood, taken in a trial of the OX40 agonist ivuxolimab. These TCRs come from an adult with an advanced solid tumor such as melanoma, head and neck, liver or kidney cancer. CDR3s include the opening cysteine and the closing phenylalanine or tryptophan. A D gene is named only where the DNA matches it firmly. The size entry is marked missing in some rows and otherwise reads once, few, many or a size class.

d_call: TRBD1
cdr3_length: 14
clone_size: .
j_call: TRBJ2-3
v_call: TRBV2
cdr3_aa: CASSGQGGTDTQYF
cdr3_nt: TGTGCCAGCAGTGGACAGGGGGGCACAGATACGCAGTATTTT

d_call: TRBD2
cdr3_length: 14
clone_size: .
j_call: TRBJ2-7
v_call: TRBV5-1
cdr3_aa: CASSSTGLPSEQYF
cdr3_nt: TGCGCCAGCAGCTCTACGGGACTACCCAGCGAGCAGTACTTC

d_call: .
cdr3_length: 18
clone_size: .
j_call: TRBJ1-5
v_call: TRBV5-6
cdr3_aa: CASSLAGTDSLISQPQHF
cdr3_nt: TGTGCCAGCAGCTTGGCCGGGACCGACTCTCTCATCTCTCAGCCCCAGCATTTT

d_call: .
cdr3_length: 13
clone_size: .
j_call: TRBJ2-1
v_call: TRBV10-1
cdr3_aa: CASSESGRYEQFF
cdr3_nt: TGCGCCAGCAGTGAGTCAGGCAGGTATGAGCAGTTCTTC

d_call: .
cdr3_length: 14
clone_size: .
j_call: TRBJ2-3
v_call: TRBV6-1
cdr3_aa: CASSVSAKSDTQYF
cdr3_nt: TGTGCCAGCAGTGTTTCGGCGAAGTCGGATACGCAGTATTTT

d_call: .
cdr3_length: 18
clone_size: .
j_call: TRBJ2-1
v_call: TRBV1
cdr3_aa: CTSSQVVTRIPVRDEQFF
cdr3_nt: TGCACCAGCAGCCAAGTGGTGACCAGGATTCCCGTTCGGGATGAGCAGTTCTTC

d_call: .
cdr3_length: 11
clone_size: .
j_call: TRBJ1-2
v_call: TRBV11-3
cdr3_aa: CASFGGNGYTF
cdr3_nt: TGTGCCAGCTTCGGGGGCAATGGCTACACCTTC

d_call: .
cdr3_length: 12
clone_size: .
j_call: TRBJ2-7
v_call: TRBV11-3
cdr3_aa: CASSFVHVEQYF
cdr3_nt: TGTGCCAGCAGCTTTGTACACGTCGAGCAGTACTTC

d_call: .
cdr3_length: 15
clone_size: .
j_call: TRBJ1-2
v_call: TRBV28
cdr3_aa: CASSAQVRGGYGYTF
cdr3_nt: TGTGCCAGCAGTGCCCAAGTCAGGGGAGGGTATGGCTACACCTTC

d_call: .
cdr3_length: 14
clone_size: .
j_call: TRBJ2-5
v_call: TRBV7-9
cdr3_aa: CASSLGPGLETQYF
cdr3_nt: TGTGCCAGCAGCTTAGGTCCGGGACTAGAGACCCAGTACTTC

d_call: .
cdr3_length: 15
clone_size: .
j_call: TRBJ2-7
v_call: TRBV6-5
cdr3_aa: CASRALGSVTYEQYF
cdr3_nt: TGTGCCAGCCGTGCTTTAGGTTCTGTGACCTACGAGCAGTACTTC

d_call: TRBD2
cdr3_length: 17
clone_size: .
j_call: TRBJ2-7
v_call: TRBV5-1
cdr3_aa: CASSLAAGLAGGYEQYF
cdr3_nt: TGCGCCAGCAGCTTGGCGGCGGGGCTAGCGGGAGGGTACGAGCAGTACTTC

d_call: TRBD1
cdr3_length: 14
clone_size: .
j_call: TRBJ2-7
v_call: TRBV15
cdr3_aa: CATKFGQGADEQYF
cdr3_nt: TGTGCCACCAAGTTTGGTCAGGGGGCGGACGAGCAGTACTTC

d_call: TRBD2
cdr3_length: 14
clone_size: .
j_call: TRBJ2-3
v_call: TRBV6-5
cdr3_aa: CASSPGLETDTQYF
cdr3_nt: TGTGCCAGCAGTCCGGGACTAGAAACAGATACGCAGTATTTT

d_call: .
cdr3_length: 14
clone_size: few
j_call: TRBJ2-3
v_call: TRBV11-3
cdr3_aa: CASSLAASTDTQYF
cdr3_nt: TGTGCCAGCAGCTTAGCGGCGAGCACAGATACGCAGTATTTT

d_call: TRBD2
cdr3_length: 15
clone_size: .
j_call: TRBJ2-7
v_call: TRBV19
cdr3_aa: CASSIVAGNSYEQYF
cdr3_nt: TGTGCCAGTAGTATAGTAGCGGGCAACTCCTACGAGCAGTACTTC

d_call: TRBD1
cdr3_length: 14
clone_size: .
j_call: TRBJ1-1
v_call: TRBV19
cdr3_aa: CASSLRDSNTEAFF
cdr3_nt: TGTGCCAGTAGCCTACGGGACAGCAACACTGAAGCTTTCTTT

d_call: TRBD1
cdr3_length: 16
clone_size: .
j_call: TRBJ1-1
v_call: TRBV7-2
cdr3_aa: CASKPSDTGEETEAFF
cdr3_nt: TGTGCCAGCAAACCAAGCGATACAGGGGAGGAGACTGAAGCTTTCTTT

d_call: TRBD2
cdr3_length: 16
clone_size: once
j_call: TRBJ2-3
v_call: TRBV28
cdr3_aa: CASTMGGAPLTDTQYF
cdr3_nt: TGTGCCAGCACCATGGGAGGGGCCCCCCTCACAGATACGCAGTATTTT

d_call: .
cdr3_length: 16
clone_size: .
j_call: TRBJ2-7
v_call: TRBV28
cdr3_aa: CASTDPTGTSPYEQYF
cdr3_nt: TGTGCCAGCACCGACCCCACGGGGACTTCCCCCTACGAGCAGTACTTC

d_call: .
cdr3_length: 17
clone_size: .
j_call: TRBJ2-5
v_call: TRBV27
cdr3_aa: CASSLTPTSMYQETQYF
cdr3_nt: TGTGCCAGCAGTTTAACCCCGACGTCTATGTACCAAGAGACCCAGTACTTC

d_call: TRBD2
cdr3_length: 14
clone_size: .
j_call: TRBJ2-4
v_call: TRBV18
cdr3_aa: CASSLRGREGIQYF
cdr3_nt: TGTGCCAGCTCACTAAGAGGTCGGGAGGGCATTCAGTACTTC

d_call: .
cdr3_length: 15
clone_size: .
j_call: TRBJ2-7
v_call: TRBV4-3
cdr3_aa: CASSQDWIVGYEQYF
cdr3_nt: TGCGCCAGCAGCCAAGATTGGATCGTAGGATACGAGCAGTACTTC

d_call: TRBD2
cdr3_length: 14
clone_size: .
j_call: TRBJ2-1
v_call: TRBV6-1
cdr3_aa: CASSTSGSYNEQFF
cdr3_nt: TGTGCCAGCAGTACTAGCGGGTCATACAATGAGCAGTTCTTC

d_call: .
cdr3_length: 15
clone_size: .
j_call: TRBJ1-1
v_call: TRBV28
cdr3_aa: CASSFLLPEYTEAFF
cdr3_nt: TGTGCCAGCAGTTTTCTATTGCCGGAATACACTGAAGCTTTCTTT

d_call: TRBD2
cdr3_length: 16
clone_size: .
j_call: TRBJ2-1
v_call: TRBV10-1
cdr3_aa: CASSESTVAGSNEQFF
cdr3_nt: TGCGCCAGCAGTGAGTCGACGGTAGCGGGGAGCAATGAGCAGTTCTTC

d_call: TRBD2
cdr3_length: 16
clone_size: .
j_call: TRBJ2-7
v_call: TRBV7-2
cdr3_aa: CASSTDGTSGSYEQYF
cdr3_nt: TGTGCCAGCAGCACCGACGGGACTAGCGGGAGCTACGAGCAGTACTTC

d_call: .
cdr3_length: 13
clone_size: .
j_call: TRBJ1-3
v_call: TRBV7-7
cdr3_aa: CASSLEPGNTIYF
cdr3_nt: TGTGCTAGCAGCTTAGAGCCGGGAAACACCATATATTTT

d_call: .
cdr3_length: 14
clone_size: .
j_call: TRBJ2-2
v_call: TRBV11-3
cdr3_aa: CASSSDPGTGELFF
cdr3_nt: TGTGCCAGCAGCTCGGACCCAGGCACCGGGGAGCTGTTTTTT

d_call: TRBD2
cdr3_length: 15
clone_size: .
j_call: TRBJ2-7
v_call: TRBV6-5
cdr3_aa: CASSSSGSPPYEQYF
cdr3_nt: TGTGCCAGCAGTTCTAGCGGGAGTCCCCCCTACGAGCAGTACTTC

d_call: .
cdr3_length: 18
clone_size: .
j_call: TRBJ1-1
v_call: TRBV5-8
cdr3_aa: CASSSQTASLYSGTEAFF
cdr3_nt: TGTGCCAGCAGTTCTCAGACAGCGTCCCTCTACTCCGGCACTGAAGCTTTCTTT

d_call: .
cdr3_length: 14
clone_size: .
j_call: TRBJ2-7
v_call: TRBV5-1
cdr3_aa: CASSFWTAAYEQYF
cdr3_nt: TGCGCCAGCAGCTTCTGGACAGCGGCCTACGAGCAGTACTTC

d_call: .
cdr3_length: 14
clone_size: .
j_call: TRBJ1-3
v_call: TRBV28
cdr3_aa: CASSFPSSGNTIYF
cdr3_nt: TGTGCCAGCAGTTTCCCCAGCTCTGGAAACACCATATATTTT

d_call: .
cdr3_length: 13
clone_size: .
j_call: TRBJ2-5
v_call: TRBV11-2
cdr3_aa: CASSLGREETQYF
cdr3_nt: TGTGCCAGCAGCTTGGGCAGAGAAGAGACCCAGTACTTC